This T cell receptor (beta chain) was identified during a study of T cell repertoires in cytomegalovirus infection. Across the whole study: Selected CMV epitopes included recently identified HLA-C-restricted ones as well as well-studied HLA-B-restricted ones. TCR beta signatures that were public indicated CMV infection and matching HLA type.

The table lists this clonotype with many counts. Its antigen is not known. General study points: Summed frequency of shared TCR beta families picked out CMV carriers who also had the relevant HLA. Across the ex vivo response, the dominant clonotypes were HLA-C-restricted CMV-specific TCR beta clonotypes.

TCRdb re-analysed the reads in MiXCR, keeping a single row per CDR3 protein. The sample shows hundreds of thousands of distinct CDR3 sequences, around a third of them seen only once. V lost 5 bases, J lost 1 base, and 12 bases lay in between. CDR1 and CDR2 from the germline V gene are MGHDK and SYGVNS. This CDR3 has 16 residues. The chain joins TRBV25-1 to TRBJ2-6; no reliable D call. The source is a human donor in good health (CMV status not recorded). Some clones in this sample may be carry-over from other donors' samples. Material: cultured PBMCs, obtained from culture after CMV antigen stimulation. CDR3 coding DNA: TGTGCCAGCAGTAGCTTCAGCTCATCTGGGGCCAACGTCCTGACTTTC. Translated, it gives CASSSFSSSGANVLTF.